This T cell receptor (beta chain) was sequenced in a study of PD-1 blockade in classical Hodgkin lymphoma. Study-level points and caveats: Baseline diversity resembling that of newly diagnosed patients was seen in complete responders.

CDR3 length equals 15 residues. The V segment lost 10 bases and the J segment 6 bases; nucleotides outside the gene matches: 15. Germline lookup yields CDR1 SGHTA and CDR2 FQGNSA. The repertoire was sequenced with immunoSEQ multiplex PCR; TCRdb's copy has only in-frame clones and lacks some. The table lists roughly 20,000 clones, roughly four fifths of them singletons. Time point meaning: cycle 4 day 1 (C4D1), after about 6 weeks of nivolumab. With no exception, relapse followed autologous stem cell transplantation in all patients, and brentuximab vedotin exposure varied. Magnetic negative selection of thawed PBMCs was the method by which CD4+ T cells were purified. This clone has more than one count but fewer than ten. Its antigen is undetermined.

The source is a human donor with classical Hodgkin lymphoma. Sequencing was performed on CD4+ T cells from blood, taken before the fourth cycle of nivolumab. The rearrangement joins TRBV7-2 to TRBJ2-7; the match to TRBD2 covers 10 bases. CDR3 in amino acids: CANPLSSGSSGEQYF. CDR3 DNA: TGTGCCAACCCACTGTCTAGCGGGAGTTCTGGCGAGCAGTACTTC.